This TCR beta chain was identified in a study of CD8 T cells in ankylosing spondylitis (dated by TCRdb to 2016 to 2017). About the study as a whole: To find TCR variants linked to disease, the study profiled T cell receptor beta repertoires in ankylosing spondylitis patients and healthy donors. The full study cohort comprised about 23 ankylosing spondylitis patients and roughly 100 healthy donors. Peripheral blood was sampled, and synovial fluid was additionally collected from ankylosing spondylitis patients.

The sample was run on an Illumina HiSeq 2500. Quantitative 5'-RACE with molecular barcodes was the method used to prepare the TCR beta libraries. As for the original processing: A new computational method, built on a probabilistic model of VDJ rearrangement, was used to identify disease-linked TCR variants. TCRdb passed the public sequencing reads through fastp at Q25 and MiXCR, retaining productive beta sequences. A single entry per CDR3 protein holds the most common genes and DNA from its merged rows. The V and J calls reflect TCRdb's pipeline rather than the authors' work. Here the sample has roughly 250,000 distinct CDR3 sequences; approximately 9% occur a single time. Under 7.5% of the sample lies in the top ten. Worth noting for this clonotype: It has no known antigen specificity. Per-base quality was not reported, and no clone a single base away is much larger than it.

Overall study outcomes, separate from this receptor: A TCR beta motif of 7 or 8 highly homologous amino acid variants appeared characteristic of blood from ankylosing spondylitis patients. Significant enrichment of the disease-linked clones was reported in matched synovial fluid samples from ankylosing spondylitis patients. Some motif variants had previously been reported in the synovial fluid and blood of reactive arthritis patients, which suggests shared mechanisms of disease initiation. In peripheral blood, the disease-linked clones were found at relatively low frequencies and had a CD8+ phenotype.

The germline V gene encodes CDR1 SGHTA and CDR2 FQGNSA. The CDR3 contains 14 residues, cysteine and phenylalanine counted. The entry retains the CDR3 DNA only, 42 bases that are in frame from base 1. Unmatched junction bases come to 6, with V trimmed by 5 bases and J by 4 bases. This sequence uses TRBV7-2 and TRBJ1-2; 8 bases in between match TRBD1. The source material was blood, either unsorted or a sorted T cell fraction (not recorded which). The TCR sequence derives from a male donor with ankylosing spondylitis or in good health (not recorded which). The CDR3 protein: CASSPRTGIYGYTF. The DNA is as follows: TGTGCCAGCAGCCCCCGGACAGGGATCTATGGCTACACCTTC.